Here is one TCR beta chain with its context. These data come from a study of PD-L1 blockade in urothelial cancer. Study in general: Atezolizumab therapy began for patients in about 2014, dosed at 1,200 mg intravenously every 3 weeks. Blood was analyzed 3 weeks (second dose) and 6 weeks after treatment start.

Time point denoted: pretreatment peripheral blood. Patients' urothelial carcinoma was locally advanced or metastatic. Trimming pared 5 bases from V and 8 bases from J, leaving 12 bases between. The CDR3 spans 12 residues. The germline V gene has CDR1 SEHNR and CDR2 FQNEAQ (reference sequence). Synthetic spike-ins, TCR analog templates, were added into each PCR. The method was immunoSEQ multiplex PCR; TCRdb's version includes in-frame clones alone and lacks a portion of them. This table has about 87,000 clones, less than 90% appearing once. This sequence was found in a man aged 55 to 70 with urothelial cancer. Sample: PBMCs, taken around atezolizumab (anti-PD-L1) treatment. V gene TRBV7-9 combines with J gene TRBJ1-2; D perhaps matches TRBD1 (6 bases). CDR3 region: CASSKGGEGYTF. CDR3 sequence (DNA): TGTGCCAGCAGCAAAGGGGGGGAAGGCTACACCTTC.